The TCR beta chain under discussion was sequenced for a study of blood T cell repertoires in COVID-19. Sequencing used immunoSEQ multiplex PCR; TCRdb keeps in-frame clones, though not all of them. The table lists around 620,000 clones, 90% of them singletons. CDR3 length equals 15 residues. V lost 5 bases and J 2 bases, leaving 18 bases between the germline ends. Per the germline V gene, CDR1 is SQVTM and CDR2 is ANQGSEA. The chain uses TRBV29-1 and TRBJ1-2; TRBD1 is a possible D gene (6 bases). This receptor was obtained from a woman younger than 30 with acute or convalescent COVID-19. Specimen: peripheral blood. The CDR3 bases are TGCAGCGTTCAACTCCTAAAAACAGGGAACTATGGCTACACCTTC. Translating it yields CSVQLLKTGNYGYTF.